This T cell receptor (beta chain) is from a study of T cell repertoires in ileal Crohn's disease. CDR1 and CDR2 (germline): LNHDA, SQIVND (reference sequence). V lost 4 bases, J lost 4 bases, and 10 bases lay in between. This CDR3 region has 13 residues. This clone was counted a single time. Sequencing used immunoSEQ multiplex PCR; TCRdb keeps in-frame clones, though not all of them. The sample lists approximately 8,200 clones, roughly 96% occurring once. The source of this sequence is an adult with Crohn's disease. V and J are TRBV19 and TRBJ1-2; D uncertain. Material for sequencing was ileal tissue. The CDR3 nucleotides are TGTGCCAGTAGTAGATCCAGTTTCTATGGCTACACCTTC. Its translation: CASSRSSFYGYTF.